These 3 T cell receptor beta chains originate from one sample sequenced in a study of blood T cell repertoires in COVID-19. Here immunoSEQ multiplex PCR was the method, and the copy in TCRdb shows in-frame clones only, minus some. The sample has about 150,000 clones; around 90% are singletons. The source material was peripheral blood. These receptor sequences come from a woman aged 55-69 years with active or convalescent COVID-19.

The chain has TRBV6-5 and TRBJ2-2, with 7 bases aligning to TRBD2. The CDR3 consists of 15 residues. Trimming cost V 2 bases and J 5 bases; bases outside gene matches: 5. Per the germline V gene, CDR1 is MNHEY and CDR2 is SVGAGI. CDR3 protein: CASSYEGLNTGELFF. DNA of the CDR3: TGTGCCAGCAGTTACGAGGGACTAAATACCGGGGAGCTGTTTTTT.

Only one count was recorded for this clone. This chain connects TRBV19 to TRBJ1-1; no clear D gene. The CDR3 has 13 residues. Trimming shortened V by 7 bases and J by 1 base, and 10 bases separated the two germline ends. Germline assignment: CDR1 LNHDA and CDR2 SQIVND (reference sequence). Here the CDR3 reads CASIAATNTEAFF. The CDR3 nucleotides read TGTGCCAGTATCGCGGCTACGAACACTGAAGCTTTCTTT.

The rearrangement links TRBV7-2 to TRBJ2-1; 9 nucleotides agree with TRBD1. Germline assignment: CDR1 SGHTA and CDR2 FQGNSA. The CDR3 contains 16 residues. The V segment lost 1 base and the J segment 5 bases; nucleotides outside the gene matches: 6. CDR3 in amino acids: CASSLGGGQGNNEQFF. CDR3 bases: TGTGCCAGCAGCTTAGGGGGGGGACAGGGTAACAATGAGCAGTTCTTC.